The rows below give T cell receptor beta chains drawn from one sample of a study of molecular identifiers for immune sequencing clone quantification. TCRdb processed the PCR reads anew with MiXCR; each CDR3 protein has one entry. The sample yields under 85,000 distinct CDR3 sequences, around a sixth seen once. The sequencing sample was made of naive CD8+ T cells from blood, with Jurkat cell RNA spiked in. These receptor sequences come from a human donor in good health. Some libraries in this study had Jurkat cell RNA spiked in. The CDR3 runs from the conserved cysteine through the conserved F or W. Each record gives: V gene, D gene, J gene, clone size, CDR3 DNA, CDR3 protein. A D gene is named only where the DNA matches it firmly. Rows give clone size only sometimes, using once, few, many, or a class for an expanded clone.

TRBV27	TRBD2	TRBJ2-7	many	TGTGCCAGCAGTCCGGGACTAGCCTACGAGCAGTACTTC	CASSPGLAYEQYF
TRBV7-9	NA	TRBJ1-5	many	TGTGCCAGCAGCTCCACCGCCAGGACCGATCAGCCCCAGCATTTT	CASSSTARTDQPQHF
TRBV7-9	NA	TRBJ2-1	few	TGTGCCAGCAGCGCAATGGGGATCTCCTACAATGAGCAGTTCTTC	CASSAMGISYNEQFF
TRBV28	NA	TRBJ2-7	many	TGTGCCAGCAGTTTACTCCTCGGGGGTAGGCACGAGCAGTACTTC	CASSLLLGGRHEQYF
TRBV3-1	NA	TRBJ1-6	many	TGTGCCAGCAGCGACATGAATGACAGGTATCCTTCACCCCTCCACTTT	CASSDMNDRYPSPLHF
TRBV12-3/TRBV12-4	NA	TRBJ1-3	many	TGTGCCAGCAACACGGGGATTGGAAACACCATATATTTT	CASNTGIGNTIYF
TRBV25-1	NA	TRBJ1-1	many	TGTGCCAGCAGTGAACCAGATCCCCCGTGTATTGAAGCTTTCTTT	CASSEPDPPCIEAFF
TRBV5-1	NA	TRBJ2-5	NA	TGCGCCAGCAAGGTTGGGCACAGACAACAAGAGACCCGGTACTTC	CASKVGHRQQETRYF
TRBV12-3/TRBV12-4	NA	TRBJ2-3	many	TGTGCCAGCAGTCCTTGGGGTGGCGCAGATACGCAGTATTTT	CASSPWGGADTQYF
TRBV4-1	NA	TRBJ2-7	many	TGCGCCAGCAGCCTGAACTTATGGTTAAGGTACGAGCAGTACTTC	CASSLNLWLRYEQYF
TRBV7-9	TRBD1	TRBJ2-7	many	TGTGCCAGCAGCACGACAGGGGACGAGCAGTACTTC	CASSTTGDEQYF
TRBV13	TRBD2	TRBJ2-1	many	TGTGCCAGCAGCTTCGGACTAGCCCCTTCCTACAATGAGCAGTTCTTC	CASSFGLAPSYNEQFF
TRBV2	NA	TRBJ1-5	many	TGTGCCAGCAGTGAAGTAGGAGGCGGCCTACGTCAGCCCCAGCATTTT	CASSEVGGGLRQPQHF
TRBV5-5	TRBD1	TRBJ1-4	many	TGTGCCAGCAGCGGACGACAGGGGGTTGTTGAAAAACTGTTTTTT	CASSGRQGVVEKLFF
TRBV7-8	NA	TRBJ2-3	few	TGTGCCGGCAGCTTAGGGTGGGCAGATACGCAGTATTTT	CAGSLGWADTQYF
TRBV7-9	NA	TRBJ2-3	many	TGTGCCAGCAGCTTTCATGACGGTTTCAGGGTGGAAGATACGCAGTATTTT	CASSFHDGFRVEDTQYF
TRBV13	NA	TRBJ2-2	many	TGTGCCAGCAGCTTACAAGCCACCGGGGAGCTGTTTTTT	CASSLQATGELFF
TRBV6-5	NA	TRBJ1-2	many	TGTGCCAGCAGTTACTCGACGGGGGAGGGAAGAGGCTACACCTTC	CASSYSTGEGRGYTF
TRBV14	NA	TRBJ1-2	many	TGTGCCAGCAGCCCTCAGGGGAACTATGGCTACACCTTC	CASSPQGNYGYTF
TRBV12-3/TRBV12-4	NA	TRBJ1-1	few	TGTGCCACCAATACTGGGGCTGAAGCTTTCTTT	CATNTGAEAFF
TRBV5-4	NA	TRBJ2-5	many	TGTGCCAGCAGCTGGGGAAGGGGGAAAGAGACCCAGTACTTC	CASSWGRGKETQYF
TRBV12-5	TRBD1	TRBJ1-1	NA	TGTGCTAGTGGTTCTACGGGACAGGGTTATATCGGAGCTGAAGCTTTCTTT	CASGSTGQGYIGAEAFF
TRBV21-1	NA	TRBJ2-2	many	TGTGCCATCATCGGCACCGGGGAGCTGTTTTTT	CAIIGTGELFF
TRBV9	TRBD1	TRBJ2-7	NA	TGTGTCAGCAGCGCCGGGACAGAGCTGGCGGAGCTATACGAGCAGTACTTC	CVSSAGTELAELYEQYF
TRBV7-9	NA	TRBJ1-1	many	TGTGCCAGCAGCTTAGCGGGCACTGAAGCTTTCTTT	CASSLAGTEAFF
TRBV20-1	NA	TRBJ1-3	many	TGCAGTGCTAGAGATCGAACGGGGGAAGCTGGAAACACCATATATTTT	CSARDRTGEAGNTIYF
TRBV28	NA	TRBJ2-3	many	TGTGCCAGCAGCCCTGGGGGCTACCTCACAGATACGCAGTATTTT	CASSPGGYLTDTQYF
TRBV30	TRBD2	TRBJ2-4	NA	TGTGCCTGGGTAGCGGGAGCGAACATTCAGTACTTC	CAWVAGANIQYF
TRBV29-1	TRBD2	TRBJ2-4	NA	TGCAGCGTTGAAGACCGGGGGGAGGGGATAAACATTCAGTACTTC	CSVEDRGEGINIQYF
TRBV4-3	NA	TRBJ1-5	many	TGCGCCAGCAGCCAATATATTGGGGAGAATAGCAATCAGCCCCAGCATTTT	CASSQYIGENSNQPQHF
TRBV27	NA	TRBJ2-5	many	TGTGCCAGCAGTTTAGTCATAGCGTCAGGGAGAGAGACCCAGTACTTC	CASSLVIASGRETQYF
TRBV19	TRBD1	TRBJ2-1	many	TGTGCCAGTACAGTACAGGGGGAATACAATGAGCAGTTCTTC	CASTVQGEYNEQFF
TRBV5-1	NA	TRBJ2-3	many	TGCGCCAGCAGCCCAGGACCGAGGGCCACAGATACGCAGTATTTT	CASSPGPRATDTQYF
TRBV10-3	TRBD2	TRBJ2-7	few	TGTGCCATCAGTATCCTAGCGGAGGGATCCTACGAGCAGTACTTC	CAISILAEGSYEQYF
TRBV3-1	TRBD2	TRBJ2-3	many	TGTGCCAGCAGCCTAATAGCGGGAGGGCTCACAGATACGCAGTATTTT	CASSLIAGGLTDTQYF
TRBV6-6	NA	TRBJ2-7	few	TGTGCCAGCGGGGTCAATAGGAACTACGAGCAGTACTTC	CASGVNRNYEQYF
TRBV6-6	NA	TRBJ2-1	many	TGTGCCAGCAGTTCAGTGGGCCAGTACTACAATGAGCAGTTCTTC	CASSSVGQYYNEQFF
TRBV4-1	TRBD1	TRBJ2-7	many	TGCGCCAGCAGCCAACGGACAGGGGATTACGAGCAGTACTTC	CASSQRTGDYEQYF
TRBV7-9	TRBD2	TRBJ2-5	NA	TGTGCCAGCAGCTTACTCCTAGCGGATCTTGGGGAGACCCAGTACTTC	CASSLLLADLGETQYF
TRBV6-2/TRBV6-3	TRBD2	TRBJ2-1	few	TGTGCCAGCAGCACTAGCGGGAGGGGCTACAATGAGCAGTTCTTC	CASSTSGRGYNEQFF
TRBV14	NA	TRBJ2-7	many	TGTGCCAGCAGCCTGGGTGGCGGACCGTACTACGAGCAGTACTTC	CASSLGGGPYYEQYF
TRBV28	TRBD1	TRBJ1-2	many	TGTGCCAGCAGCACGACAGGGAGGCTAGGCTATGGCTACACCTTC	CASSTTGRLGYGYTF
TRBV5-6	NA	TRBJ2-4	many	TGTGCCAGCAGCTTAACAGCCAAAAACATTCAGTACTTC	CASSLTAKNIQYF
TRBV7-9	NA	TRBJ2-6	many	TGTGCCAGCAGCGCAAGATCAAGCTCTGGGGCCAACGTCCTGACTTTC	CASSARSSSGANVLTF
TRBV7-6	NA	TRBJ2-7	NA	TGTGCCAGCAGCTTAGAACAGGGTAGGGCCTACGAGCAGTACTTC	CASSLEQGRAYEQYF
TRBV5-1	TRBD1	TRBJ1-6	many	TGCGCCAGCAGCCAAGCCGGGACAGGAAATCCCTTCCATTCACCCCTCCACTTT	CASSQAGTGNPFHSPLHF
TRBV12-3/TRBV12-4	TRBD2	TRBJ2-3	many	TGTGCCAGCAGCCTCGGACTAGCGGGAGGGCCAACAGATACGCAGTATTTT	CASSLGLAGGPTDTQYF
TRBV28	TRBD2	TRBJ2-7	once	TGTGCCAGCAGTACCTCGACTAGCGGGAGGGGGTTAGGGGAGCAGTACTTC	CASSTSTSGRGLGEQYF
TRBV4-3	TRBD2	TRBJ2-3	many	TGCGCCAGCAGCGATCTAGCGGTCACAGATACGCAGTATTTT	CASSDLAVTDTQYF
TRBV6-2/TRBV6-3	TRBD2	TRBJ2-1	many	TGTGCCAGCAGTTACTCAGCGGGAGCGGAGCAGTTCTTC	CASSYSAGAEQFF